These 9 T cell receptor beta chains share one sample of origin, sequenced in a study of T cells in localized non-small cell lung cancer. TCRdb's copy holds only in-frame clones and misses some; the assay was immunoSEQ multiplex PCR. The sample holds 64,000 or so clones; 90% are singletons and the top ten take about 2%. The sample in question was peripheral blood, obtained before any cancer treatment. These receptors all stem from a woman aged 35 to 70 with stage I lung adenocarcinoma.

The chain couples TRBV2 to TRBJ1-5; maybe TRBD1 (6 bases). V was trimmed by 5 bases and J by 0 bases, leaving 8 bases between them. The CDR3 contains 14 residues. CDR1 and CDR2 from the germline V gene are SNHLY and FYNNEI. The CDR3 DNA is TGTGCCAGCAGTCAGGGGACTAGCAATCAGCCCCAGCATTTT. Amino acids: CASSQGTSNQPQHF. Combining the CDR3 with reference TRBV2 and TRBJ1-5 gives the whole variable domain EPEVTQTPSHQVTQMGQEVILRCVPISNHLYFYWYRQILGQKVEFLVSFYNNEISEKSEIFDDQFSVERPDGSNFTLKIRSTKLEDSAMYFCASSQGTSNQPQHFGDGTRLSIL.

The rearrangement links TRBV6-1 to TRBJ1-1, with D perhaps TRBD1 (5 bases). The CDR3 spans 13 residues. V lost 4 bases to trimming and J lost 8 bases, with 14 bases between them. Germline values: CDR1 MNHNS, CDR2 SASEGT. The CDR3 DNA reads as TGTGCCAGCAGTGCTTACAGGACGTACGAAGCTTTCTTT. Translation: CASSAYRTYEAFF.

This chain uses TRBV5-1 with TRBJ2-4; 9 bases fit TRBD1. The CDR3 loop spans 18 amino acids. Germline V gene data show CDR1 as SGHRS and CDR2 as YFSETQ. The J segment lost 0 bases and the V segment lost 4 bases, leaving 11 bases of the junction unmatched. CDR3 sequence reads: CASSMDRGYEVAKNIQYF. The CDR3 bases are TGCGCCAGCAGCATGGACAGGGGCTATGAGGTAGCCAAAAACATTCAGTACTTC.

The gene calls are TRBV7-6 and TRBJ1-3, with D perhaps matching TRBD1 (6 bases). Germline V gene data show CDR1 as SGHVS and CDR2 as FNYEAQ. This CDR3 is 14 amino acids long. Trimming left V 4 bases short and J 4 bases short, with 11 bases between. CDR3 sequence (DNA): TGTGCCAGCAGCTCCTGGACAGCGGGAAACACCATATATTTT. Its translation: CASSSWTAGNTIYF. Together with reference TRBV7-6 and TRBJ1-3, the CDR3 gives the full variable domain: GAGVSQSPRYKVTKRGQDVALRCDPISGHVSLYWYRQALGQGPEFLTYFNYEAQQDKSGLPNDRFSAERPEGSISTLTIQRTEQRDSAMYRCASSSWTAGNTIYFGEGSWLTVV.

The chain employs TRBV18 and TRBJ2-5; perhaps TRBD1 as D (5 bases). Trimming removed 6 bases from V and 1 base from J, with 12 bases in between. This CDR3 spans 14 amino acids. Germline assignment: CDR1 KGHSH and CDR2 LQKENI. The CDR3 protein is CASSSQGTQETQYF. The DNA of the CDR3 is TGTGCCAGCTCGTCGCAGGGTACCCAAGAGACCCAGTACTTC.

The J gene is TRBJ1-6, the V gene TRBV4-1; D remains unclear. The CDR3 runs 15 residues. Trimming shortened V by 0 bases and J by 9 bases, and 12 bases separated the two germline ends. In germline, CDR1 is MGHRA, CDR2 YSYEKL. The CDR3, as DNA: TGCGCCAGCAGCCAAGATCATATAGCGGGTTCACCCCTCCACTTT. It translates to CASSQDHIAGSPLHF.

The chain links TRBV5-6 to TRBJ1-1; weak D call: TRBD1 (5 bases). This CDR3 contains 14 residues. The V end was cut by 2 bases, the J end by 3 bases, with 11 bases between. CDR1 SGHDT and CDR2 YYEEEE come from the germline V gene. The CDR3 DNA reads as TGTGCCAGCAGCTTAGGTGGGGGACACACTGAAGCTTTCTTT. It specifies CASSLGGGHTEAFF.

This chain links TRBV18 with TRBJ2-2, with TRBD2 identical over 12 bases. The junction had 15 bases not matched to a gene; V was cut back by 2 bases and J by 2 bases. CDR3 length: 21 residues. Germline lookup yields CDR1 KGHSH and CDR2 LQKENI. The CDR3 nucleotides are TGTGCCAGCTCACCATATCGCGCTAGCGGGGGGGCGTCAACAAACACCGGGGAGCTGTTTTTT. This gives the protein CASSPYRASGGASTNTGELFF.

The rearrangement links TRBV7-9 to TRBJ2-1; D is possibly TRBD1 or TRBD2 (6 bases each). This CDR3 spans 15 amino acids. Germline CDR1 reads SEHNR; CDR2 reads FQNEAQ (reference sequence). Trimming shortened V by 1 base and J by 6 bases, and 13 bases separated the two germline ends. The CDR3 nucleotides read TGTGCCAGCAGCTTAGTGGCAGGGGACTCCAATGAGCAGTTCTTC. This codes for CASSLVAGDSNEQFF.